Listed here are 10 T cell receptor beta chains from one sample, sequenced in a study of T cell clonality in common variable immunodeficiency. Libraries were prepared by immunoSEQ multiplex PCR; TCRdb keeps only in-frame clonotypes and omits some of them. The sample shows approximately 51,000 clones, none of them appearing just once. Sequenced sample: peripheral blood mononuclear cells. The receptors shown here come from a person aged 18 to 75 in good health.

This clone was recorded many times. The sequence runs out 3 residues before the end of the CDR3; the remainder is reconstructed from the germline J gene. V gene TRBV5-1 combines with J gene TRBJ2-7, with TRBD1 matching 9 bases. CDR3 length: 17 residues. Looked up from germline, CDR1 is SGHRS and CDR2 is YFSETQ. The junction had 15 bases not matched to a gene; V was cut back by 3 bases and J by 5 bases. The CDR3 reads CASSSTPPGTGTNEQYF. CDR3 bases read: TGCGCCAGCAGCTCTACGCCGCCAGGGACAGGGACAAACGAG.

This clone was observed at least ten times. Read coverage stops 3 residues before the CDR3 terminus; the germline J gene supplies the remainder. The V gene is TRBV19, the J gene TRBJ2-7; a weak D match, TRBD2 (6 bases). The CDR3 consists of 15 residues. CDR1 is LNHDA and CDR2 is SQIVND in the germline V gene (reference sequence). The ends were cut back, 0 bases at V and 4 bases at J, with 13 bases in the middle. Partial CDR3 DNA: TGTGCCAGTAGTATAGATCGGACGGGACTTTACGAG. Translated: CASSIDRTGLYE. The whole CDR3 sequence reads CASSIDRTGLYEQYF.

This clone appeared many times. Incomplete CDR3 DNA: TGTGCCAGCAGCTCTAGCGGGGCCCAATCCTACGAG. This sequence encodes CASSSSGAQSYE. The whole CDR3 protein is CASSSSGAQSYEQYF. The rearrangement joins TRBV7-9 to TRBJ2-7, with 9 positions matching TRBD2. The CDR3 extends 3 residues past the end of the read, so its final part is completed from the germline J gene. The germline gives CDR1 SEHNR, CDR2 FQNEAQ (reference sequence). The CDR3 consists of 15 residues. After removal of 4 bases from V and 1 base from J, the junction contained 5 bases not matched to a gene.

This clone was observed many times. CDR3 amino acids: CASRLTGNYGYTF. The part of the CDR3 DNA that was read is TGTGCCAGCAGGTTAACAGGGAACTATGGC. J is TRBJ1-2 and V is TRBV6-2 or TRBV6-3; a weak D match, TRBD1 (6 bases). The read ends 3 residues shy of where the CDR3 ends; the end is completed using the germline J gene. The CDR3 covers 13 residues. V gave up 6 bases and J gave up 2 bases, with 10 bases separating them. Per the germline V gene, CDR1 is MNHEY and CDR2 is SVGEGT.

Ten or more counts support this clone. The read terminates 3 residues ahead of where the CDR3 ends, so the germline J gene completes it. The chain is built from TRBV7-2 and TRBJ1-4, with 10 bases fitting TRBD1. The trim removed 8 bases at V and 8 bases at J, leaving 5 bases unmatched. Germline V gene sequence: CDR1 SGHTA, CDR2 FQGNSA. The CDR3 consists of 13 residues. CDR3 region: CASAGQGNEKLFF. Partial CDR3 DNA: TGTGCCAGCGCGGGACAGGGGAACGAAAAA.

This clone was detected ten times or more. Read data end 3 residues before the CDR3 end; the end is taken from the germline J gene. This rearrangement joins TRBV9 to TRBJ2-7; possibly TRBD2 for D (5 bases). The length of the CDR3 is 14 residues. Germline CDR1 reads SGDLS; CDR2 reads YYNGEE. Trimming cost V 3 bases and J 0 bases, with 10 bases left between them. The DNA read from the CDR3 is TGTGCCAGCAGCGCCAGAGGGCACTCCTACGAG. Translated: CASSARGHSYE. The full CDR3 protein reads CASSARGHSYEQYF.

This clone was seen a few times. The missing CDR3 end, 3 residues past where the read stops, is filled in from the germline J gene. This chain joins TRBV7-2 and TRBJ1-5; 11 bases align to TRBD1. With V trimmed by 5 bases and J by 7 bases, 7 bases remained unmatched. This CDR3 contains 15 residues. The V gene's germline CDR1 is SGHTA and CDR2 FQGNSA. CDR3 sequence reads: CASSQDRGQIQPQHF. CDR3 DNA (partial): TGTGCCAGCAGCCAGGACAGGGGGCAGATACAGCCC.

This clone has at least ten counts. Read data end 3 residues before the CDR3 end; the end is taken from the germline J gene. The chain links TRBV12-3 or TRBV12-4 to TRBJ2-5; no firm D call. The CDR3 sequence is 13 residues long. V lost 3 bases and J lost 5, with 10 bases in between. The CDR3 sequence: CASSLVPRETQYF. The part of the CDR3 DNA that was read is TGTGCCAGCAGTTTGGTCCCTAGGGAGACC.

The sample holds many counts of this clone. CDR3 DNA (partial): TGTGCCAGCAGCCCAGAACCCCCCAGAGGGGCGGTAGAGACC. Residues: CASSPEPPRGAVET. The complete CDR3 protein is CASSPEPPRGAVETQYF. The chain carries TRBV3-1 (or the pseudogene TRBV3-2) and TRBJ2-5, with D perhaps assigned TRBD1 or TRBD2 (5 bases each). Read data end 3 residues before the CDR3 end; the end is taken from the germline J gene. V was trimmed by 4 bases and J by 4 bases, leaving 22 bases between them. The CDR3 contains 17 residues. Germline values: CDR1 LGHDT, CDR2 YNNKEL (reference sequence).

In this sample, this clone turned up many times. Read coverage stops 3 residues before the CDR3 terminus; the germline J gene supplies the remainder. Other nucleotide sequences from this sample produce the same CDR3. This rearrangement joins TRBV20-1 to TRBJ2-1; D may be TRBD1 (6 bases). V lost 0 bases to trimming and J lost 5 bases, with 14 bases between them. This CDR3 region has 15 residues. CDR1 and CDR2 from the germline V gene are DFQATT and SNEGSKA (reference sequence). CDR3 residues: CSARDFLDSHNEQFF. CDR3 DNA, as far as it was read: TGCAGTGCTAGAGACTTCCTGGACAGCCACAATGAG.